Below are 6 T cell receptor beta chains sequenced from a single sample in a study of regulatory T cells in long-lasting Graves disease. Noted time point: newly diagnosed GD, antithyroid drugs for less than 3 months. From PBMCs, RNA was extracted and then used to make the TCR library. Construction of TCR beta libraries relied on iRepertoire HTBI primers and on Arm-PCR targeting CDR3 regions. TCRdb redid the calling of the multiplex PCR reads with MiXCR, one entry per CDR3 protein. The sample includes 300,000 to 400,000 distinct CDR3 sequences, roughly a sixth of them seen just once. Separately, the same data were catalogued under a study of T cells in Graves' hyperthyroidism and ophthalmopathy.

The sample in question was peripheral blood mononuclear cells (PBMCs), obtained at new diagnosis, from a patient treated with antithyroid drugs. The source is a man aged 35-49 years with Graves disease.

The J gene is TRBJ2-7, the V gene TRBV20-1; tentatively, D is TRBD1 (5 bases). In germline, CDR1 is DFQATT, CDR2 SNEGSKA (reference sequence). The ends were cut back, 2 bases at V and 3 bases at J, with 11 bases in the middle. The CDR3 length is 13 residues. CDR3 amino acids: CSARPTDSYEQYF. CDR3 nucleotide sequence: TGCAGTGCTAGACCCACTGACAGCTACGAGCAGTACTTC.

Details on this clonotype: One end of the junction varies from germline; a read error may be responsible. The CDR3, as DNA: TGCGCCAGCAGCCAAGAGAGAGGAAACGTTCAGTACTTC. It is translated as CASSQERGNVQYF. The chain uses TRBV4-3 and TRBJ2-4; D remains ambiguous. The CDR3 runs to 13 residues. Germline loops: CDR1 LGHNA, CDR2 YSLEER.

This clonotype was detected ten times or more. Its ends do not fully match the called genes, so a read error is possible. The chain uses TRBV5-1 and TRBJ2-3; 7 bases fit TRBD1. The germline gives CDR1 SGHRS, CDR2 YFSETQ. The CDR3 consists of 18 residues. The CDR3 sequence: CASSHNPTRDRPTDTQYF. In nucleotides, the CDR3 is TGTGCCAGCAGCCACAACCCCACCCGGGACAGACCCACAGATACGCAGTATTTT.

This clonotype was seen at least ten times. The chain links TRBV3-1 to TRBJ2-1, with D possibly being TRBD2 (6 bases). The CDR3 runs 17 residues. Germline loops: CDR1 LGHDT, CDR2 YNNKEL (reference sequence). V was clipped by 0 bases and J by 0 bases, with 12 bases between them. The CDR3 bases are TGTGCCAGCAGCCAAGATGGGACGGGACTCTCCTACAATGAGCAGTTCTTC. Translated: CASSQDGTGLSYNEQFF.

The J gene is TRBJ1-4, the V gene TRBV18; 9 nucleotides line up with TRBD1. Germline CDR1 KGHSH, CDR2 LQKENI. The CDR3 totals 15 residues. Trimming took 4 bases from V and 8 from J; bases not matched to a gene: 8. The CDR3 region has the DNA TGTGCCAGCTCACGAGGGACAGGGATGGGCGAAAAACTGTTTTTT. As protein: CASSRGTGMGEKLFF.

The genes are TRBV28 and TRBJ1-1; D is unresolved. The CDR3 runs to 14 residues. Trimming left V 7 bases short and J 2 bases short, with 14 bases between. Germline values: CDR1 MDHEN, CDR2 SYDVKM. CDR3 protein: CASNPHRENTEAFF. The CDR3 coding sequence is TGTGCCAGCAACCCCCACCGGGAAAACACTGAAGCTTTCTTT.